One and the same sample provided the 20 T cell receptor beta chains below, sequenced in a study of shared clonotypes between healthy human individuals. Assay used: immunoSEQ multiplex PCR; TCRdb lists only in-frame clones, some missing. Of some 100,000 clones in the sample, over 65% were seen once. Sequenced input: memory CD8+ T cells sorted from blood. Indicated subset: CD45RO+ cells pooled with CCR7-negative TemRA cells. These receptors came from a woman in her twenties or thirties in good health.

The CDR3 DNA sequence: TGTGCCTGGAGGGGCGGGACCTACTACGAGCAGTACTTC. It specifies CAWRGGTYYEQYF. The chain combines TRBV30 with TRBJ2-7, with a possible D match to TRBD2 (6 bases). This CDR3 comprises 13 residues. Trimming removed 3 bases at V and 3 bases at J, with 12 bases between. CDR1 and CDR2 from the germline V gene are GTSNPN and SVGIG (reference sequence).

This clone showed up just a few times. The rearrangement joins TRBV4-2 to TRBJ2-7, with a weak D call TRBD1 (6 bases). Germline CDR1 LGHNA, CDR2 YNFKEQ. There are 14 residues in the CDR3. Trimming left V 5 bases short and J 3 bases short, with 14 bases between. The CDR3 loop is CASSLVTGGYEQYF. CDR3 DNA sequence: TGTGCCAGCAGCTTAGTGACAGGAGGCTACGAGCAGTACTTC.

This clone was seen many times. The V gene is TRBV25-1, the J gene TRBJ2-7; D remains unclear. In germline, CDR1 is MGHDK, CDR2 SYGVNS. V was trimmed by 3 bases and J by 0 bases, leaving 0 bases between them. The CDR3 length is 11 residues. Written as DNA, the CDR3 is TGTGCCAGCAGTGACTCCTACGAGCAGTACTTC. Its translation: CASSDSYEQYF.

The V gene is TRBV5-1, the J gene TRBJ2-7; 7 bases match TRBD2. V dropped 0 bases and J dropped 2; count of bases not matched to a gene: 2. Germline V lookup: CDR1 SGHRS, CDR2 YFSETQ. This CDR3 has 14 residues. The CDR3 nucleotides read TGCGCCAGCAGCTTGGTGGCGGGAGCCTACGAGCAGTACTTC. It yields the protein CASSLVAGAYEQYF.

The rearrangement joins TRBV7-2 to TRBJ2-7, with TRBD2 as a possible D gene (5 bases). Trimming removed 4 bases from V and 2 bases from J, with 15 bases in between. The CDR3 has 15 amino acids. Germline V CDR1 and CDR2: SGHTA, FQGNSA. CDR3 loop: CASSSAGAEAYEQYF. The CDR3 nucleotides read TGTGCCAGCAGCTCCGCCGGAGCGGAGGCCTACGAGCAGTACTTC.

This chain uses TRBV2 with TRBJ1-2; no definite D call. The V gene's germline CDR1 is SNHLY and CDR2 FYNNEI. With 3 bases removed from V and 6 bases from J, the gap between germline ends came to 20 bases. The CDR3 runs 16 residues. The CDR3 DNA sequence: TGTGCCAGCAGTGAGGTCAGTTACGAGAGGGTTGATGGCTACACCTTC. Protein: CASSEVSYERVDGYTF. Looking up the rest from reference TRBV2 and TRBJ1-2 gives the full variable domain: EPEVTQTPSHQVTQMGQEVILRCVPISNHLYFYWYRQILGQKVEFLVSFYNNEISEKSEIFDDQFSVERPDGSNFTLKIRSTKLEDSAMYFCASSEVSYERVDGYTFGSGTRLTVV.

This clone showed up many times. This chain joins TRBV15 and TRBJ1-1; tentative D call: TRBD1 (6 bases). Germline V gene data show CDR1 as LNHNV and CDR2 as YYDKDF (reference sequence). V shed 4 bases and J shed 6 bases, with 12 bases lying between them. The CDR3 totals 13 residues. The CDR3 DNA follows: TGTGCCACCAGCAAAAAGGGGGTCCCTGAAGCTTTCTTT. This translates into CATSKKGVPEAFF.

This rearrangement joins TRBV9 to TRBJ2-3, with 7 bases matching TRBD1. With V trimmed by 3 bases and J by 3 bases, 7 bases remained unmatched. Germline V lookup: CDR1 SGDLS, CDR2 YYNGEE. CDR3 length equals 15 residues. For the CDR3, the DNA is TGTGCCAGCAGCGAGAACAGGGGTAGGACAGATACGCAGTATTTT. The encoded protein is CASSENRGRTDTQYF.

The rearrangement uses TRBV2 and TRBJ2-1; D unresolved. This CDR3 comprises 15 residues. V was clipped by 7 bases and J by 7 bases, with 20 bases between them. Looked up from germline, CDR1 is SNHLY and CDR2 is FYNNEI. Here the CDR3 reads CASTAGRLGDNEQFF. The CDR3 DNA is TGTGCCAGCACGGCCGGCAGACTCGGAGATAATGAGCAGTTCTTC. The full variable domain, completed using reference TRBV2 and TRBJ2-1, is EPEVTQTPSHQVTQMGQEVILRCVPISNHLYFYWYRQILGQKVEFLVSFYNNEISEKSEIFDDQFSVERPDGSNFTLKIRSTKLEDSAMYFCASTAGRLGDNEQFFGPGTRLTVL.

The V gene is TRBV2, the J gene TRBJ2-7; D ambiguous. Germline V CDR1 and CDR2: SNHLY, FYNNEI. This CDR3 is built from 13 residues. V lost 5 bases and J 0 bases, leaving 8 bases between the germline ends. The CDR3 sequence is CASSQSSSYEQYF. The CDR3 DNA reads TGTGCCAGCAGTCAATCGTCCTCCTACGAGCAGTACTTC.

About this clone: A read error is the likely source, as a far larger clone sits one nucleotide away. At the DNA level, this CDR3 is encoded by other sequences in the same sample as well. The chain joins TRBV6-4 to TRBJ2-7, with TRBD2 matching over 11 bases. This CDR3 contains 15 residues. Germline V lookup: CDR1 MRHNA, CDR2 SNTAGT. V lost 4 bases to trimming and J lost 1 base; unmatched junction nucleotides: 3. CDR3 amino acids: CASSGLAGTSYEQYF. CDR3 bases: TGTGCCAGCAGTGGACTAGCGGGAACTTCCTACGAGCAGTACTTC.

This chain links TRBV29-1 with TRBJ2-2; no firm D call. Germline-derived CDR1 and CDR2 are SQVTM and ANQGSEA. Between the trimmed V and J ends, which lost 1 base and 6 bases, there was a span of 12 bases. CDR3 size: 14 residues. The CDR3 nucleotides read TGCAGCGTTGAAGGGTTCCCACTGGCCGGGGAGCTGTTTTTT. It translates to CSVEGFPLAGELFF.

J is TRBJ2-1 and V is TRBV29-1; 14 positions agree with TRBD2. The trim removed 4 bases at V and 8 bases at J, leaving 7 bases unmatched. The CDR3 loop spans 15 amino acids. Germline CDR1 reads SQVTM; CDR2 reads ANQGSEA. The CDR3 loop is CSVGLAGGLWDEQFF. The CDR3 bases are TGCAGCGTTGGACTAGCGGGAGGGCTTTGGGATGAGCAGTTCTTC.

This chain connects TRBV6-6 to TRBJ2-7; 11 bases are a match to TRBD2. This CDR3 has 15 residues. With 6 bases clipped from V and 3 bases from J, the junction kept 7 bases outside the gene matches. Germline assignment: CDR1 MNHNY and CDR2 SVGAGI (reference sequence). The chain's CDR3 is CASRAGLAENYEQYF. CDR3 DNA sequence: TGTGCCAGCAGGGCGGGACTAGCGGAAAACTACGAGCAGTACTTC.

This clone was counted only a few times. The chain is built from TRBV29-1 and TRBJ1-1; D might be TRBD1 (6 bases). The CDR3 runs 11 residues. Trimming removed 4 bases from V and 8 bases from J, with 11 bases in between. Germline assignment: CDR1 SQVTM and CDR2 ANQGSEA. This chain's CDR3 is CSVVRGPEAFF. The CDR3 region has the DNA TGCAGCGTTGTACGGGGGCCCGAAGCTTTCTTT. Combining the CDR3 with reference TRBV29-1 and TRBJ1-1 gives the whole variable domain SAVISQKPSRDICQRGTSLTIQCQVDSQVTMMFWYRQQPGQSLTLIATANQGSEATYESGFVIDKFPISRPNLTFSTLTVSNMSPEDSSIYLCSVVRGPEAFFGQGTRLTVV.

CDR3 loop: CASSPIRFSAEYEQYF. For the CDR3, the DNA is TGTGCCAGCTCACCTATCCGCTTTTCGGCGGAATACGAGCAGTACTTC. The chain has TRBV18 and TRBJ2-7; no definite D call. Trimming took 3 bases from V and 4 from J, leaving 19 bases between them. This CDR3 region has 16 residues. Germline assignment: CDR1 KGHSH and CDR2 LQKENI.

The rearrangement joins TRBV7-8 to TRBJ1-6, with a tentative D call TRBD1 (6 bases). The germline V gene encodes CDR1 SGHVS and CDR2 FQNEAQ. V was cut by 5 bases and J by 10 bases, with 18 bases left in between. The CDR3 sequence is 15 residues long. The CDR3 spells CASSTNRVLRSPLHF. CDR3 DNA: TGTGCCAGCAGCACTAACAGGGTCCTGCGATCACCCCTCCACTTT.

This clone appeared a few times. J is TRBJ1-3 and V is TRBV10-3, with D unresolved. V dropped 10 bases and J dropped 0 bases, with 16 bases sitting between them. The CDR3 sequence is 15 residues long. Germline V lookup: CDR1 ENHRY, CDR2 SYGVKD. The CDR3 sequence: CATADLVNSGNTIYF. CDR3 DNA: TGTGCCACCGCTGACTTAGTAAACTCTGGAAACACCATATATTTT.

This clone was seen at least ten times. The V and J genes are TRBV6-7 and TRBJ1-1; TRBD1 aligns across 7 bases. TRBV6-7 has ORF status, its function being uncertain. Unmatched junction bases numbered 5, after V lost 2 bases and J lost 2 bases. The CDR3 is 15 residues long. In DNA, the CDR3 is TGTGCCAGCAGTTACGGGGGGACAGCTAACACTGAAGCTTTCTTT. It yields the protein CASSYGGTANTEAFF.

The chain recombines TRBV19 with TRBJ1-5; tentatively, D is TRBD1 (5 bases). Germline values: CDR1 LNHDA, CDR2 SQIVND (reference sequence). Trimming stripped 6 bases from V and 2 bases from J, with 14 bases between. The CDR3 has 15 amino acids. The CDR3 DNA reads as TGTGCCAGTAGCCCGGACAAAAGGGGCAATCAGCCCCAGCATTTT. Protein product: CASSPDKRGNQPQHF.